Following are 12 T cell receptor beta chains from one sample sequenced in a study of long-term antiretroviral therapy in people with HIV. Sequencing relied on immunoSEQ assay v3.0, run at survey level. TCRdb keeps only in-frame clones here, not all; method: immunoSEQ multiplex PCR. This table holds under 45,000 clones, about 94% found once. Sample: unsorted PBMCs, taken roughly 9.4 years after starting antiretroviral therapy. The receptor set was obtained from a man aged 25 to 40 with HIV.

The gene calls are TRBV15 and TRBJ1-6; TRBD1 matches 7 bases. The CDR3 totals 14 residues. The germline gives CDR1 LNHNV, CDR2 YYDKDF (reference sequence). Germline trimming cut 4 bases from V and 7 bases from J; bases unmatched to any gene: 4. Written as DNA, the CDR3 is TGTGCCACCAGCATCGGGACAGAGAATTCACCCCTCCACTTT. It encodes CATSIGTENSPLHF.

The rearrangement uses TRBV2 and TRBJ1-6, with a tentative D call TRBD1 (5 bases). Per the germline V gene, CDR1 is SNHLY and CDR2 is FYNNEI. Trimming pared 6 bases from V and 4 bases from J, leaving 13 bases between. This CDR3 has 15 residues. CDR3 sequence (DNA): TGTGCCAGCAGAACCGGGACGGCTTATAATTCACCCCTCCACTTT. This gives the protein CASRTGTAYNSPLHF.

The chain is built from TRBV7-7 and TRBJ1-5; perhaps TRBD1 as D (6 bases). Germline values: CDR1 SSHAT, CDR2 FNYEAQ (reference sequence). This CDR3 is built from 15 residues. CDR3 region: CASGRAPWGAQPQHF. The CDR3 DNA reads TGTGCTAGCGGTAGGGCCCCATGGGGGGCACAGCCCCAGCATTTT.

This chain connects TRBV10-1 to TRBJ2-5, with D perhaps matching TRBD1 or TRBD2 (5 bases each). The CDR3 is made up of 14 amino acids. The V gene's germline CDR1 is WNHNN and CDR2 SYGVQD (reference sequence). The ends were cut back, 5 bases at V and 5 bases at J, with 15 bases in the middle. The chain's CDR3 is CASSPRGREETQYF. In nucleotides, the CDR3 is TGCGCCAGCAGTCCCCGGGGCAGGGAGGAGACCCAGTACTTC.

The chain is built from TRBV2 and TRBJ2-2, with a possible D match to TRBD1 (5 bases). Trimming took off 4 bases at V and 13 bases at J, with 13 bases between the two ends. CDR1 and CDR2 from the germline V gene are SNHLY and FYNNEI. The CDR3 is 12 residues long. DNA of the CDR3: TGTGCCAGCAGTGCAGGGATGGTGGGGCTGTTTTTT. Its translation is CASSAGMVGLFF.

The chain couples TRBV7-9 to TRBJ2-3; D possibly matches TRBD1 or TRBD2 (5 bases each). The length of the CDR3 is 15 residues. Germline-derived CDR1 and CDR2 are SEHNR and FQNEAQ (reference sequence). Between the trimmed V and J ends, which lost 4 bases and 5 bases, there was a span of 16 bases. The CDR3 coding sequence is TGTGCCAGCAGCTATTCGGGACCACCCCAAGATACGCAGTATTTT. Translated: CASSYSGPPQDTQYF. The entire variable domain, with the rest obtained from reference TRBV7-9 and TRBJ2-3, is as follows: DTGVSQNPRHKITKRGQNVTFRCDPISEHNRLYWYRQTLGQGPEFLTYFQNEAQLEKSRLLSDRFSAERPKGSFSTLEIQRTEQGDSAMYLCASSYSGPPQDTQYFGPGTRLTVL.

The V call is TRBV10-2, the J call TRBJ2-7, with D possibly being TRBD1 (6 bases). The CDR3 runs 13 residues. V was shortened by 6 bases and J by 6 bases, with 15 bases between the two germline ends. In germline, CDR1 is WSHSY, CDR2 SAAADI. The CDR3 coding sequence is TGCGCCAGCAGGGGGCTAGGGGGAAGCGAGCAGTACTTC. It codes for CASRGLGGSEQYF.

The genes are TRBV5-1 and TRBJ1-4; 8 bases agree with TRBD1. V lost 8 bases and J lost 10; bases outside the gene matches: 13. The germline V gene has CDR1 SGHRS and CDR2 YFSETQ. The CDR3 has 14 residues. The CDR3 reads CASRTGLEEAKLFF. The CDR3 nucleotides read TGCGCCAGTCGGACAGGGCTTGAGGAGGCAAAACTGTTTTTT. Full variable domain (rest looked up from reference TRBV5-1 and TRBJ1-4): KAGVTQTPRYLIKTRGQQVTLSCSPISGHRSVSWYQQTPGQGLQFLFEYFSETQRNKGNFPGRFSGRQFSNSRSEMNVSTLELGDSALYLCASRTGLEEAKLFFGSGTQLSVL.

This chain joins TRBV19 and TRBJ2-3; 7 bases are shared with TRBD2. Germline V CDR1 and CDR2: LNHDA, SQIVND (reference sequence). The junction had 8 bases not matched to a gene; V was cut back by 7 bases and J by 1 base. The CDR3 runs 15 residues. The CDR3: CASTARSGGTDTQYF. In DNA form, the CDR3 reads TGTGCCAGTACCGCCCGAAGCGGGGGCACAGATACGCAGTATTTT.

This chain connects TRBV4-1 to TRBJ1-5; D uncertain. From germline, CDR1 is MGHRA and CDR2 YSYEKL. This CDR3 region has 14 residues. With 3 bases removed from V and 4 bases from J, the gap between germline ends came to 10 bases. The CDR3 sequence: CASSHPYGNQPQHF. In DNA, the CDR3 is TGCGCCAGCAGCCATCCGTACGGAAATCAGCCCCAGCATTTT.

The chain carries TRBV7-2 and TRBJ2-7, with D unclear. Trimming removed 0 bases from V and 3 bases from J, with 9 bases in between. The germline V gene has CDR1 SGHTA and CDR2 FQGNSA. The CDR3 loop spans 14 amino acids. The CDR3 nucleotides read TGTGCCAGCAGCTTAGCAGGGCAGAACTACGAGCAGTACTTC. It is translated as CASSLAGQNYEQYF. Together with reference TRBV7-2 and TRBJ2-7, the CDR3 gives the full variable domain: GAGVSQSPSNKVTEKGKDVELRCDPISGHTALYWYRQSLGQGLEFLIYFQGNSAPDKSGLPSDRFSAERTGGSVSTLTIQRTQQEDSAVYLCASSLAGQNYEQYFGPGTRLTVT.

V usage is TRBV5-5 and J usage is TRBJ2-3; 12 bases match TRBD2. Looked up from germline, CDR1 is SGHKS and CDR2 is YYEKEE (reference sequence). This CDR3 has 18 residues. V shed 2 bases, J shed 3 bases, and the junction held 10 bases outside the gene matches. Here the CDR3 DNA reads TGTGCCAGCAGCTTAACCCTAGCGGGGGGGCCAGCGACAGATACGCAGTATTTT. This codes for CASSLTLAGGPATDTQYF.